A single T cell receptor (beta chain) is shown here with its context. As processed by the authors: Using reference gene primer amplification, nucleated cell counts were estimated. Sequenced by immunoSEQ multiplex PCR; TCRdb stores in-frame clones only, minus some. The V and J calls and clone size come from that table; D and trimming were worked out from the DNA. Of roughly 250,000 clones in the sample, around nine tenths are singletons; the top ten hold 1.6%. These data belong to a study of blood T cell repertoires in COVID-19. Study summary: PBMCs, B-cell-depleted T cells, or T cells provided the cDNA or gDNA that made up the material.

The CDR3 length is 12 residues. V shed 5 bases and J shed 7 bases, with 9 bases lying between them. Germline V gene data show CDR1 as SGHNT and CDR2 as YENEEA. Clinical history as reported by participants underpinned cohort assignment. Specimen: PBMCs or T cells enriched from blood (not recorded which). The sequence was obtained from a woman aged 45-65 years who had recovered from COVID-19. The chain couples TRBV11-3 to TRBJ2-1, with a tentative D call TRBD1 (5 bases). The DNA of the CDR3 is TGTGCCAGCAGCAGGGGTTGGAATGAGCAGTTCTTC. It specifies CASSRGWNEQFF.